Below, 5 T cell receptor beta chains from the same sample are listed, as sequenced in a study of low-dose radiotherapy and immunotherapy resistance in tumors. The time point was: after trial treatment. Noted treatment: LDRT plus nivolumab, ipilimumab, low-dose cyclophosphamide and aspirin (RACIN trial). TRAV- and TRBV-specific primers, spanning alpha and beta chains, primed first-strand cDNA. TCR amplification used 15 to 20 PCR cycles, a constant-region primer and a V-primer adapter. TCRdb passed the reads through MiXCR, listing each CDR3 protein once. The repertoire consists of tens of thousands of distinct CDR3 sequences, with 20% to 25% occurring once and the leading ten covering 9.5% to 15%. Here the sequenced sample was PBMCs, taken after low-dose radiotherapy plus immunotherapy. Every receptor here comes from a female donor with ovarian cancer.

This clonotype was found a few times. The chain joins TRBV3-1 to TRBJ2-3; D is ambiguous. The CDR3 spans 17 residues. The germline gives CDR1 LGHDT, CDR2 YNNKEL (reference sequence). With 1 base removed from V and 4 bases from J, the gap between germline ends came to 18 bases. The CDR3 DNA reads as TGTGCCAGCAGCCAAGCTGGGAAGCGAGCGACCCCAGATACGCAGTATTTT. Amino acid sequence: CASSQAGKRATPDTQYF.

This clonotype showed up many times. The rearrangement uses TRBV15 and TRBJ2-5; D remains ambiguous. The V and J ends lost 1 base and 0 bases respectively, with 9 bases between them. The CDR3 runs to 15 residues. Germline V gene lookup returns CDR1 LNHNV and CDR2 YYDKDF (reference sequence). The CDR3 DNA sequence: TGTGCCACCAGCAGAGCATCACAGTACCAAGAGACCCAGTACTTC. Translating gives CATSRASQYQETQYF.

This clonotype was counted at least ten times. The chain links TRBV9 to TRBJ2-7; 16 bases agree with TRBD2. The germline gives CDR1 SGDLS, CDR2 YYNGEE. CDR3 length: 16 amino acids. V trimming: 4 bases; J trimming: 2 bases; junction bases outside the gene matches: 3. CDR3 protein: CASSHGTSGGAYEQYF. The CDR3 coding sequence is TGTGCCAGCAGCCATGGGACTAGCGGGGGGGCCTACGAGCAGTACTTC.

A remark on this clonotype: This likely came from a read error, as a far larger clone is one base away. The chain uses TRBV6-1 and TRBJ2-7; D ambiguous. Germline CDR1 is MNHNS and CDR2 is SASEGT. CDR3 size: 13 residues. The CDR3 nucleotides are TGTGCCAGCAGTTACGAAGCCAACTACGAGCGGTACTTC. The encoded protein is CASSYEANYERYF.

In this sample, this clonotype turned up many times. The CDR3 loop is CASSLDRGLGEAFF. The CDR3, as DNA: TGTGCCAGCAGCTTAGATCGTGGATTGGGTGAAGCTTTCTTT. The V and J genes are TRBV7-2 and TRBJ1-1; D is ambiguous. Germline-derived CDR1 and CDR2 are SGHTA and FQGNSA. With 1 base removed from V and 7 bases from J, the gap between germline ends came to 13 bases. The CDR3 contains 14 residues.